The 10 T cell receptor beta chains below all came from one sample that was sequenced in a study of OX40 agonist ivuxolimab in advanced cancers. Only in-frame clones appear in the TCRdb table, and some are missing; sequencing was by immunoSEQ multiplex PCR. This sample yields around 30,000 clones, of which about 88% are seen a single time; roughly 31% belongs to the top ten. Source: CD4+ or CD8+ T cells sorted from blood, taken in a trial of the OX40 agonist ivuxolimab. The origin of the receptors is an adult with an advanced solid tumor such as melanoma, head and neck, liver or kidney cancer.

The chain combines TRBV27 with TRBJ2-7; D is ambiguous. Germline CDR1 is MNHEY and CDR2 is SMNVEV (reference sequence). CDR3 length: 11 amino acids. The V end lost 4 bases, the J end lost 4 bases, and 5 bases lay between the germline ends. In DNA form, the CDR3 reads TGTGCCAGCAGTTATCGATACGAGCAGTACTTC. This codes for CASSYRYEQYF.

The sample holds one count of this clone. The CDR3 DNA follows: TGTGCCAGCAGCCAATACCCAGGGCCAGATACGCAGTATTTT. Protein: CASSQYPGPDTQYF. The chain couples TRBV14 to TRBJ2-3; TRBD1 might be the D (5 bases). In germline, CDR1 is SGHDN, CDR2 FVKESK. The CDR3 spans 14 residues. Trimming pared 2 bases from V and 4 bases from J, leaving 10 bases between.

In its sample, this clone was seen once. This sequence joins TRBV7-6 and TRBJ1-3; no firm D call. This CDR3 comprises 16 residues. The V gene lost 1 base and the J gene lost 4 bases, with 14 bases spanning the gap. Germline assignment: CDR1 SGHVS and CDR2 FNYEAQ. The CDR3 loop reads CASSLVSRGIGNTIYF. The CDR3 DNA sequence: TGTGCCAGCAGCTTAGTATCTCGGGGAATCGGAAACACCATATATTTT.

The rearrangement uses TRBV7-9 and TRBJ2-1; the D is unclear. CDR1 and CDR2 from the germline V gene are SEHNR and FQNEAQ (reference sequence). V was pared by 1 base and J by 7 bases, with 8 bases between. The CDR3 has 13 amino acids. CDR3 residues: CASSLGTPNEQFF. The CDR3 DNA sequence: TGTGCCAGCAGCTTAGGCACACCGAATGAGCAGTTCTTC.

V and J are TRBV28 and TRBJ2-3; 7 bases line up with TRBD1. Germline V gene sequence: CDR1 MDHEN, CDR2 SYDVKM. V gave up 6 bases and J gave up 0 bases; unmatched junction bases: 3. The CDR3 loop spans 14 amino acids. Here the CDR3 DNA reads TGTGCCAGCAGCCTGACAGGGAGCACAGATACGCAGTATTTT. Its translation: CASSLTGSTDTQYF.

The chain links TRBV28 to TRBJ1-4; D unclear. This CDR3 contains 13 residues. CDR1 and CDR2 (germline): MDHEN, SYDVKM. V was trimmed by 1 base and J by 6 bases, leaving 6 bases between them. The CDR3 spells CASSLSPYEKLFF. In DNA, the CDR3 is TGTGCCAGCAGTTTATCTCCTTATGAAAAACTGTTTTTT.

This chain uses TRBV4-3 with TRBJ2-1; tentative D call: TRBD1 (5 bases). The CDR3 length is 14 residues. V lost 3 bases to trimming and J lost 8 bases, with 14 bases between them. Germline V CDR1 and CDR2: LGHNA, YSLEER. The CDR3 DNA follows: TGCGCCAGCAGCCATGGATCAGGGTACGATGAGCAGTTCTTC. As protein: CASSHGSGYDEQFF.

By sample share, this clone is medium-sized. This sequence joins TRBV27 and TRBJ1-1; TRBD1 matches 9 bases. After removal of 4 bases from V and 11 bases from J, the junction contained 8 bases not matched to a gene. This CDR3 spans 13 amino acids. Germline CDR1 reads MNHEY; CDR2 reads SMNVEV (reference sequence). CDR3: CASSWTRDRAAFF. For the CDR3, the DNA is TGTGCCAGCAGTTGGACCAGGGACAGGGCGGCTTTCTTT.

This clone showed up just once. The chain recombines TRBV7-9 with TRBJ2-5, with 8 bases identical to TRBD1. The CDR3 is 16 amino acids. Looked up from germline, CDR1 is SEHNR and CDR2 is FQNEAQ (reference sequence). V lost 5 bases, J lost 5 bases, and 13 bases stayed unmatched. CDR3 in amino acids: CASSHSDRGGGETQYF. The CDR3, as DNA: TGTGCCAGCAGCCACTCCGACAGGGGAGGTGGGGAGACCCAGTACTTC.

J is TRBJ2-7 and V is TRBV28, with 11 nucleotides matching TRBD2. V gave up 3 bases and J gave up 6 bases; unmatched junction bases: 7. CDR1 is MDHEN and CDR2 is SYDVKM in the germline V gene. This CDR3 contains 15 residues. The CDR3 reads CASSFELAGGGEQYF. The CDR3 coding sequence is TGTGCCAGCAGTTTCGAGCTAGCGGGAGGTGGCGAGCAGTACTTC.